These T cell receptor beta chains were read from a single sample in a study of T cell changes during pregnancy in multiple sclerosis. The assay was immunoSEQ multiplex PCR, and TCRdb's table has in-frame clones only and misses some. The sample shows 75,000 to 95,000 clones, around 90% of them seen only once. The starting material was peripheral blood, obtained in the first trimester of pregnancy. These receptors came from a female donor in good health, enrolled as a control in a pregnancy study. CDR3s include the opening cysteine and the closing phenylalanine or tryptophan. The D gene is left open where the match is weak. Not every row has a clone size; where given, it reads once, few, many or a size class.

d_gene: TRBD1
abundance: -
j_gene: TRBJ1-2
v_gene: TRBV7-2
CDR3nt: TGTGCCAGCAGCCTGACGACAGGGGGCTACTATGGCTACACCTTC
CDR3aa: CASSLTTGGYYGYTF

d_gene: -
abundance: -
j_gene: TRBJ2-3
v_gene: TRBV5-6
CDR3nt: TGTGCCAGCAGCTTGGCGGGGGTTCGCAACACAGATACGCAGTATTTT
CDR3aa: CASSLAGVRNTDTQYF

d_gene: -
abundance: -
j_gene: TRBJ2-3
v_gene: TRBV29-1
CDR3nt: TGCAGCGTTCTGTGGGGGGGGGCCGGAGATACGCAGTATTTT
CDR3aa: CSVLWGGAGDTQYF

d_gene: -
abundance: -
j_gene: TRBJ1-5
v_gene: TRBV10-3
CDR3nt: TGTGCCATCAGTGAAACCTCGGGAGGGGCCAATCAGCCCCAGCATTTT
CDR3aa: CAISETSGGANQPQHF

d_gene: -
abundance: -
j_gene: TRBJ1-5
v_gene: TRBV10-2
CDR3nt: TGCGCCAGCCGGGACGGGGGGGGCAATCAGCCCCAGCATTTT
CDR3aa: CASRDGGGNQPQHF

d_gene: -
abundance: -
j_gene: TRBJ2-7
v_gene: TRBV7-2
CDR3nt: TGTGCCAGCAGCCCATCGAGCGGCCCACGGGAGCAGTACTTC
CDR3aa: CASSPSSGPREQYF

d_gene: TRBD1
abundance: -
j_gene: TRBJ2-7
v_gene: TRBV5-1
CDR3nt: TGCGCCAGCAGCGTCGACAGGGCCTTGGGCGAGCAGTACTTC
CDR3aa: CASSVDRALGEQYF

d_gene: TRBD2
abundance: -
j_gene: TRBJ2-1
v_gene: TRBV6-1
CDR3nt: TGTGCCAGCAGTGGGGGACTAGCGGGGAATGAGCAGTTCTTC
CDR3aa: CASSGGLAGNEQFF

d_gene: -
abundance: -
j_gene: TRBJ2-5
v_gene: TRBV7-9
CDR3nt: TGTGCCAGCAGCTTACCTGTGGGCAGGGCCGTTTTAGAGACCCAGTACTTC
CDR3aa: CASSLPVGRAVLETQYF

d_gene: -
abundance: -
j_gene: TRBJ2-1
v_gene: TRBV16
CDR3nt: TGTGCCAGCAGCCAATCGAACAGGGCCACCGACAATGAGCAGTTCTTC
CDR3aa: CASSQSNRATDNEQFF

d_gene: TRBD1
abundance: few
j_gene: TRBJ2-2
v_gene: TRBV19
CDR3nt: TGTGCCAGTAGCCTGAGGACAGGGCACACCGGGGAGCTGTTTTTT
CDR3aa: CASSLRTGHTGELFF

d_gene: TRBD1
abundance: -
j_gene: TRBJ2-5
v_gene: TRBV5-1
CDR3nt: TGCGCCAGCACCTGGCAGGGGGAACGAGAGACCCAGTACTTC
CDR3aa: CASTWQGERETQYF

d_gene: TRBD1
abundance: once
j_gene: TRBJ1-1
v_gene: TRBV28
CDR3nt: TGTGCCAGCGTGACAGGGGGCGGGGGATCCACTGAAGCTTTCTTT
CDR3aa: CASVTGGGGSTEAFF

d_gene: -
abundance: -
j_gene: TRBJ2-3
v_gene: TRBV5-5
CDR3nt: TGTGCCAGCAGCTTCGAGCCCCCCACAGATACGCAGTATTTT
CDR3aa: CASSFEPPTDTQYF

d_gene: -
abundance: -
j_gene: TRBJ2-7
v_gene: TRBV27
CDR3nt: TGTGCCAGCACCCCCCGGGCGGGTGCCTACGAGCAGTACTTC
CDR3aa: CASTPRAGAYEQYF

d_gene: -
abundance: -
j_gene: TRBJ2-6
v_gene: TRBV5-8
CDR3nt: TGTGCCAGCAGCCGCGGGAACTCTGGGGCCAACGTCCTGACTTTC
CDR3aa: CASSRGNSGANVLTF

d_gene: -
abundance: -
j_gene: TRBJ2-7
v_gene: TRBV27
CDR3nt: TGTGCCAGCAGTTTATCGCCCCCGGGATACGAGCAGTACTTC
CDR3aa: CASSLSPPGYEQYF

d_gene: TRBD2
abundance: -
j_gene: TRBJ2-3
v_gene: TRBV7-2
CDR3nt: TGTGCCAGCAGCCCCGGACTAGCGGGAGGTTGGACAGATACGCAGTATTTT
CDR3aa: CASSPGLAGGWTDTQYF

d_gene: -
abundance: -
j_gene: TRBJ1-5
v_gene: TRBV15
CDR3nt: TGTGCCACCAGCAGAGAAATAGCAGGGGCCAATCAGCCCCAGCATTTT
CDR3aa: CATSREIAGANQPQHF

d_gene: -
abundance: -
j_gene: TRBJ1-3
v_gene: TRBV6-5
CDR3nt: TGTGCCAGCAGCCGGACATCTAGAGCTGGAAACACCATATATTTT
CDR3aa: CASSRTSRAGNTIYF

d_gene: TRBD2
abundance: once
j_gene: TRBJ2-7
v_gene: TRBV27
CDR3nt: TGTGCCAGCAGTCTCGGACTAGCGGGAGGGAGCTCCTACGAGCAGTACTTC
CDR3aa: CASSLGLAGGSSYEQYF

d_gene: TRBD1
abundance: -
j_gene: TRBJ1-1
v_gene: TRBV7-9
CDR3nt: TGTGCCAGCTCAGACAGGGGCGTGAACACTGAAGCTTTCTTT
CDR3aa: CASSDRGVNTEAFF

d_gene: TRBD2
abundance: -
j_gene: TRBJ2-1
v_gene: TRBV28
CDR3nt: TGTGCCAGCAGTGCTACTAGCGGGAGGTCGTCGCAGTTCTTC
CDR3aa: CASSATSGRSSQFF

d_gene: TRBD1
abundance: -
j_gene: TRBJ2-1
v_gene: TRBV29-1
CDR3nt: TGCAGCGTCCACAGGGGGTCAAGTTACAATGAGCAGTTCTTC
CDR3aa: CSVHRGSSYNEQFF

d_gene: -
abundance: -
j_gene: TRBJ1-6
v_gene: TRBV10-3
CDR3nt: TGTGCCATCAGAGCGGGGGAGGGGGGCCTCGGGAATTCACCCCTCCACTTT
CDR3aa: CAIRAGEGGLGNSPLHF

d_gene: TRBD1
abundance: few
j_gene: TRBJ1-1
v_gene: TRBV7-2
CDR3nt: TGTGCCAGCAGCTCTACGACAGGGCAGACTGAAGCTTTCTTT
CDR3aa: CASSSTTGQTEAFF

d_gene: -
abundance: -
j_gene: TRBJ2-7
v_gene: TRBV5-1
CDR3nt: TGCGCCAGCAGCTTGATGTCAGGTCAGACCTACGAGCAGTACTTC
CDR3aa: CASSLMSGQTYEQYF

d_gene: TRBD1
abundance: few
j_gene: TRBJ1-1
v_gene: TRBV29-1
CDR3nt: TGCAGCGTTGCTCCGACAGGGGCAAACACTGAAGCTTTCTTT
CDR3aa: CSVAPTGANTEAFF

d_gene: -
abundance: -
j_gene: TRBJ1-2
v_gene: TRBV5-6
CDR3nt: TGTGCCAGCAGCTTGACAGGCATGGATGGCTACACCTTC
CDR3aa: CASSLTGMDGYTF

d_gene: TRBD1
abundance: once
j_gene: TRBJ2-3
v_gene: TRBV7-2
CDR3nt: TGTGCCAGCAGCTCCGGACAGGAAAGCACAGATACGCAGTATTTT
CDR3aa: CASSSGQESTDTQYF

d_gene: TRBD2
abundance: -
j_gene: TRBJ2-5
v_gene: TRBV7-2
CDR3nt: TGTGCCAGCAGCTTCAGCGGGAGTACGATTAGGGAGACCCAGTACTTC
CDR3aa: CASSFSGSTIRETQYF

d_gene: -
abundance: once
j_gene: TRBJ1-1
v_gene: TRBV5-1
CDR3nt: TGCGCCAGCAGCTTGGTTGGGGGGGGCAACACTGAAGCTTTCTTT
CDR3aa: CASSLVGGGNTEAFF

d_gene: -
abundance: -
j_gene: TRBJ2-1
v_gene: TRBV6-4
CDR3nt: TGTGCCAGCAGTTCCGGGACAAGCTCCTACAATGAGCAGTTCTTC
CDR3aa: CASSSGTSSYNEQFF

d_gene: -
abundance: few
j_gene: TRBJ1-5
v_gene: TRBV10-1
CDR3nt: TGCGCCAGCTCCTTCGCCGGACAGTGTTATCAGCCCCAGCATTTT
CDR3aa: CASSFAGQCYQPQHF

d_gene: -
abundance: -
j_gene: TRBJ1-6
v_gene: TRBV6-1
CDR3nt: TGTGCCAGCAGTGAAGAGGGGTCGGGTTGGGGTTCACCCCTCCACTTT
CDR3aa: CASSEEGSGWGSPLHF

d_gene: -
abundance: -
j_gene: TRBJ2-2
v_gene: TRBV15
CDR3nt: TGTGCCACCAGCTTTCGACAGGGAGGTTCCGGGGAGCTGTTTTTT
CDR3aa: CATSFRQGGSGELFF

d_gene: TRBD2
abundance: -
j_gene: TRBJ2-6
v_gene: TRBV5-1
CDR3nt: TGCGCCAGCAGCGCGGGAGGGGTCTCTGGGGCCAACGTCCTGACTTTC
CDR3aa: CASSAGGVSGANVLTF

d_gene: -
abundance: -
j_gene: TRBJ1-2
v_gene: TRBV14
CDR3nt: TGTGCCAGCAGCCAAGACCTCGCCAGGGTAATTGGCTACACCTTC
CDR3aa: CASSQDLARVIGYTF

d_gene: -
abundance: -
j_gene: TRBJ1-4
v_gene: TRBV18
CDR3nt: TGTGCCAGCTCACCAGAATCAGGGGTCTTAGCAACTAATGAAAAACTGTTTTTT
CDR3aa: CASSPESGVLATNEKLFF

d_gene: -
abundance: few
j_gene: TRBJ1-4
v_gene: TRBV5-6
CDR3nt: TGTGCCAGCAGCTCCTGGGAGGGTAATAACGAAAAACTGTTTTTT
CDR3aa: CASSSWEGNNEKLFF

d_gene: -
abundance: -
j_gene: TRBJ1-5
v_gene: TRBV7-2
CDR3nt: TGTGCCAGCAGCTTGTCAGGGAATCAGCCCCAGCATTTT
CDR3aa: CASSLSGNQPQHF

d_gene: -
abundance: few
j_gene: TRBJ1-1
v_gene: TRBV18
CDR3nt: TGTGCCAGCTCACCACGGTCGGGTAACACTGAAGCTTTCTTT
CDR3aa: CASSPRSGNTEAFF

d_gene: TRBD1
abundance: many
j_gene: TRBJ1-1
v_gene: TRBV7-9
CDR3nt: TGTGCCAGCAGCCTCGGGACAGGCTTCTCTGAAGCTTTCTTT
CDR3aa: CASSLGTGFSEAFF

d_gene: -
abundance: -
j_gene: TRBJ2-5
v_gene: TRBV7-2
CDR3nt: TGTGCCAGCAGCCTGGGGGGGCAGGGACAAGAGACCCAGTACTTC
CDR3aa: CASSLGGQGQETQYF

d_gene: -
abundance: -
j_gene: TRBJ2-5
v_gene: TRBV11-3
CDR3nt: TGTGCCAGCAGCACCGGAGGAGGGACTCGAGAGACCCAGTACTTC
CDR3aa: CASSTGGGTRETQYF

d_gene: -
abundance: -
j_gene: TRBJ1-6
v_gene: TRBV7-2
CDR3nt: TGTGCCAGCTCGGCGAGATGGGCTAATTCACCCCTCCACTTT
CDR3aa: CASSARWANSPLHF

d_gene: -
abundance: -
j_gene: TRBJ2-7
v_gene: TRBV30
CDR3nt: TGTGCCTGGAGGTGGGGAGCCTACGAGCAGTACTTC
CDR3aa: CAWRWGAYEQYF

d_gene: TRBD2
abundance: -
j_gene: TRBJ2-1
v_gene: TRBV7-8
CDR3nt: TGTGCCAGCAGCTTGCTAGCGGCCACCTACAATGAGCAGTTCTTC
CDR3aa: CASSLLAATYNEQFF

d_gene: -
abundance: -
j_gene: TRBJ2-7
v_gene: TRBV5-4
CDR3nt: TGTGCCAGCAGCTTGCCCACAGTCCACGAGCAGTACTTC
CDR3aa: CASSLPTVHEQYF

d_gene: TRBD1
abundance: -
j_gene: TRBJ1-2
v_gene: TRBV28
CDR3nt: TGTGCCAGCAGTTTAGGACAGGTGGTGTTCTACACCTTC
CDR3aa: CASSLGQVVFYTF

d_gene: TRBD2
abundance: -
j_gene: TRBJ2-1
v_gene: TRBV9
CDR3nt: TGTGCCAGCAGCCTAGTTCGGGAGGCCCCCTTGGATGAGCAGTTCTTC
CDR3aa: CASSLVREAPLDEQFF